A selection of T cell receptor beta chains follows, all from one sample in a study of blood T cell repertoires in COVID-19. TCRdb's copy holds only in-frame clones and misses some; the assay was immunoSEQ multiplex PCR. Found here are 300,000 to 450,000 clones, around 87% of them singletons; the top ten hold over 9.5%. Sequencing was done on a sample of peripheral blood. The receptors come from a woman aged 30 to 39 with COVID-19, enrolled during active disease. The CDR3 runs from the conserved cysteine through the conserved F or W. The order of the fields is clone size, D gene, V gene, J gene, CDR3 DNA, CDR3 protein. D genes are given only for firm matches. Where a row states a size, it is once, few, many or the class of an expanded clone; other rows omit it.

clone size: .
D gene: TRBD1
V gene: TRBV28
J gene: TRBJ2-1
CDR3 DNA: TGTGCCAGCAGTTTATGGGGACAGACTTTCTCCTACAATGAGCAGTTCTTC
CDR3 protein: CASSLWGQTFSYNEQFF

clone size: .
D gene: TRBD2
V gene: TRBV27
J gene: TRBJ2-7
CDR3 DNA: TGTGCCAGCAGTTTATTGAATAGCGGGTGGGGGGGCGAGCAGTACTTC
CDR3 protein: CASSLLNSGWGGEQYF

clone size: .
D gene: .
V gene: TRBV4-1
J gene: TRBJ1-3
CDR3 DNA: TGCGCCAGCAGCCAGGGGTATAACAGGCCCTCTGGAAACACCATATATTTT
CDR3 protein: CASSQGYNRPSGNTIYF

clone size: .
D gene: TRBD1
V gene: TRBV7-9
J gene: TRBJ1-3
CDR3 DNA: TGTGCCAGCAGCCGGGACAGGGTCGGAGGAAACACCATATATTTT
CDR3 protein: CASSRDRVGGNTIYF

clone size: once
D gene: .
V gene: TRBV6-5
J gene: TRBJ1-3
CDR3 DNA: TGTGCCAGCAGTCCTACCCAGGGGCGAAACACCATATATTTT
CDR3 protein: CASSPTQGRNTIYF

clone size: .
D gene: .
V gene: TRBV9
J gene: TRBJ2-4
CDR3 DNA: TGTGCCAGCAGCGACCGGGAGTCGGGAAACATTCAGTACTTC
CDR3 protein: CASSDRESGNIQYF

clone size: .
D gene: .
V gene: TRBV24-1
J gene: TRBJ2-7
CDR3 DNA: TGTGCCACCAGTGACCGCTACGAGCAGTACTTC
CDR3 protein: CATSDRYEQYF

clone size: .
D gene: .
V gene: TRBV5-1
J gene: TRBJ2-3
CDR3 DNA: TGCGCCAGCAGCTTGGAGTTGCCGCGGGATACGCAGTATTTT
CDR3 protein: CASSLELPRDTQYF

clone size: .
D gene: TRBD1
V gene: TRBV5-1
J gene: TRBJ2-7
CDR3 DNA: TGCGCCAGCAGTAGGACAGGGGGCTCCTACGAGCAGTACTTC
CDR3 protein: CASSRTGGSYEQYF

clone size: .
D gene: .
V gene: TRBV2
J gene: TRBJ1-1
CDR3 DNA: TGTGCCAGCAGTGAGACACGGAACACTGAAGCTTTCTTT
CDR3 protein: CASSETRNTEAFF

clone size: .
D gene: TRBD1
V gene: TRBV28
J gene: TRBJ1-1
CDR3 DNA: TGTGCCAGCAGTTCCCGGACAGGGGGAAACACTGAAGCTTTCTTT
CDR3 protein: CASSSRTGGNTEAFF

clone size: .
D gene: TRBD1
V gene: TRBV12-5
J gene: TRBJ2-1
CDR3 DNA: TGTGCTAGTGGTTTGACCGGGACAGGGGGCTACAATGAGCAGTTCTTC
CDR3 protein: CASGLTGTGGYNEQFF

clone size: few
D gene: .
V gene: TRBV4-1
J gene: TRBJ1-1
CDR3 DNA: TGCGCCAGCAGCCAAGGCGCCGGACACAACACTGAAGCTTTCTTT
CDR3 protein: CASSQGAGHNTEAFF

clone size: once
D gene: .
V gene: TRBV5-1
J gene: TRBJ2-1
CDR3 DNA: TGCGCCAGCAGCCTCGACCCGTCTAGCTCCTACAATGAGCAGTTCTTC
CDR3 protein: CASSLDPSSSYNEQFF

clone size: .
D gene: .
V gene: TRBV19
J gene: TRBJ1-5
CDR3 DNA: TGTGCCAGTAGGGCCAGGGACAATCAGCCCCAGCATTTT
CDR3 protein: CASRARDNQPQHF

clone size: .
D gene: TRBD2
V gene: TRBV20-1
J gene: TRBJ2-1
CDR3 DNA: TGCAGTGCTCGTGAGCGGGAGGCGAACTACAATGAGCAGTTCTTC
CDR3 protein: CSAREREANYNEQFF

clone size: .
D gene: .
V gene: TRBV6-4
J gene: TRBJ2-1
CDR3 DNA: TGTGCCAGCAGTGACCGGCTAGCCACCCGCCATGAGCAGTTCTTC
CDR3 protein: CASSDRLATRHEQFF

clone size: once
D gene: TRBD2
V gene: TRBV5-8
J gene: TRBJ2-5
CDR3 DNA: TGTGCCAGCAGCTTCGGGACTAGCGGTCAAGAGACCCAGTACTTC
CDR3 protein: CASSFGTSGQETQYF

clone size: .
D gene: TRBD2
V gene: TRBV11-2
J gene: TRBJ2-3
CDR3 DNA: TGTGCCAGCAGCATAGTAGCGGGAGGGCCCGCAGATACGCAGTATTTT
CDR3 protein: CASSIVAGGPADTQYF

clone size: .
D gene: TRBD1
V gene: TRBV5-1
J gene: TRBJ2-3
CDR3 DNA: TGCGCCAGCAGCTCCGGACAGGGGACAGATACGCAGTATTTT
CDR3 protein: CASSSGQGTDTQYF

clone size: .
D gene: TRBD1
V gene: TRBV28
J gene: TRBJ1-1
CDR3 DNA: TGTGCCAGCAGATTTGCCCCGGACAGGGCGAACACTGAAGCTTTCTTT
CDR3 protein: CASRFAPDRANTEAFF

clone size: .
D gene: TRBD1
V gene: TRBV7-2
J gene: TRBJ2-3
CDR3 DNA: TGTGCCAGCAGCCGGGACAGCTTCACAGATACGCAGTATTTT
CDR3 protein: CASSRDSFTDTQYF